This T cell receptor (beta chain) appears in the sequencing data of a study of T cell responses to AZD1222 COVID-19 vaccine. For the study at large: Pooled samples include second doses given at about 4 or 12 weeks. Regarding the study as a whole: Only after the peak T cell response were repertoires sampled. Just 5 to 7 AZD1222 recipients were seropositive at baseline. Spike regions recognized by vaccine-associated CD4 TCRs spanned the protein, led by 160-218 and 743-854.

The table came from immunoSEQ multiplex PCR; TCRdb's copy has only in-frame clones and leaves some out. Among under 100,000 clones listed, just over 85% were seen once. Note on this clone: What it binds is unknown.

Deletions cut 4 bases from V and 1 base from J, with 14 bases between. This CDR3 has 16 residues. Germline lookup yields CDR1 SNHLY and CDR2 FYNNEI. The chain employs TRBV2 and TRBJ1-5, with D possibly being TRBD1 (6 bases). The receptor was derived from an adult in good health. Sequencing used peripheral blood, obtained on day 0 of AZD1222 vaccination. CDR3 protein: CASSGTAGVSNQPQHF. CDR3 bases: TGTGCCAGCAGTGGGACTGCAGGGGTAAGCAATCAGCCCCAGCATTTT.